The T cell receptor beta chain described here comes from a study of OX40 agonist ivuxolimab in advanced cancers. Produced via immunoSEQ multiplex PCR; TCRdb's table is partial and in-frame only. The sample has about 91,000 clones; around 84% are singletons. This CDR3 is built from 16 residues. CDR1 and CDR2 from the germline V gene are SGHAT and FQNNGV. V lost 0 bases to trimming and J lost 7 bases; unmatched junction nucleotides: 8. This clonotype originated in an adult with an advanced solid tumor such as melanoma, head and neck, liver or kidney cancer. V usage is TRBV11-2 and J usage is TRBJ1-4; 7 bases align to TRBD1. Source: CD4+ or CD8+ T cells sorted from blood, taken in a trial of the OX40 agonist ivuxolimab. The CDR3 protein is CASSLDLKGASEKLFF. CDR3 in DNA: TGTGCCAGCAGCTTAGATCTGAAGGGGGCCTCTGAAAAACTGTTTTTT.